The 11 T cell receptor beta chains in this list originate from one sample, sequenced in a study of blood T cell repertoires in COVID-19. Measured with immunoSEQ multiplex PCR; TCRdb has only the in-frame clones, and not every one. Of 150,000 to 200,000 clones listed, approximately 86% are singletons. Sequencing was done on a sample of peripheral blood. These receptors originate from a man aged 60-69 years with acute or convalescent COVID-19.

Written as DNA, the CDR3 is TGTGCCAGCAGTGGAGACAGGGCCAAGACCCAGTACTTC. Its translation is CASSGDRAKTQYF. The chain combines TRBV2 with TRBJ2-5, with TRBD1 matching over 7 bases. Trimming at V came to 4 bases and at J to 6 bases, leaving 5 bases not matched to a gene. CDR3 length: 13 residues. The V gene's germline CDR1 is SNHLY and CDR2 FYNNEI.

The rearrangement joins TRBV24-1 to TRBJ2-2; a possible D gene is TRBD2 (5 bases). V lost 2 bases and J lost 5, with 8 bases in between. The CDR3 runs to 14 residues. Germline V gene data show CDR1 as KGHDR and CDR2 as SFDVKD. The CDR3 DNA follows: TGTGCCACCAGTGATTGGAGGTTTACCGGGGAGCTGTTTTTT. Amino acid sequence: CATSDWRFTGELFF.

The table lists this clone with a count of one. The chain couples TRBV13 to TRBJ1-5, with D perhaps TRBD1 (5 bases). V dropped 0 bases and J dropped 9 bases, with 15 bases sitting between them. Germline values: CDR1 PRHDT, CDR2 FYEKMQ (reference sequence). The CDR3 contains 15 residues. This CDR3 reads CASSLGRRDSGPQHF. The CDR3 nucleotides are TGTGCCAGCAGCTTAGGCCGTAGGGACTCTGGGCCCCAGCATTTT. The full variable domain, rest sourced from reference TRBV13 and TRBJ1-5, is AAGVIQSPRHLIKEKRETATLKCYPIPRHDTVYWYQQGPGQDPQFLISFYEKMQSDKGSIPDRFSAQQFSDYHSELNMSSLELGDSALYFCASSLGRRDSGPQHFGDGTRLSIL.

The rearrangement uses TRBV6-5 and TRBJ2-7; D is uncertain. V was clipped by 8 bases and J by 0 bases, with 5 bases between them. CDR3 length: 11 amino acids. CDR1 and CDR2 (germline): MNHEY, SVGAGI. The CDR3 reads CASSGSYEQYF. In DNA form, the CDR3 reads TGTGCCAGCTCGGGCTCCTACGAGCAGTACTTC.

The V and J genes are TRBV10-3 and TRBJ2-7, with D unclear. CDR1 is ENHRY and CDR2 is SYGVKD in the germline V gene. This CDR3 region has 10 residues. V was cut by 8 bases and J by 2 bases, with 4 bases left in between. The CDR3 spells CAIQTYEQYF. The CDR3 DNA reads as TGTGCCATCCAGACCTACGAGCAGTACTTC.

The genes are TRBV4-1 and TRBJ1-2, with D hard to call. This CDR3 spans 16 amino acids. Germline V gene data show CDR1 as MGHRA and CDR2 as YSYEKL. V lost 1 base and J 1 base, leaving 13 bases between the germline ends. The CDR3 here is CASSQGVDYVNYGYTF. CDR3 DNA sequence: TGCGCCAGCAGCCAAGGGGTTGACTACGTTAACTATGGCTACACCTTC.

This clone showed up just once. The gene calls are TRBV10-2 and TRBJ1-6; D call uncertain. V lost 4 bases, J lost 8 bases, and 6 bases lay in between. The CDR3 totals 12 residues. Germline loops: CDR1 WSHSY, CDR2 SAAADI. The CDR3 spells CASSAMYSPLHF. CDR3 coding DNA: TGCGCCAGCAGTGCCATGTATTCACCCCTCCACTTT.

In DNA form, the CDR3 reads TGCGCCAGCAGTGAATCGGTGGAGCACGAGCAGTACTTC. This gives the protein CASSESVEHEQYF. This chain joins TRBV10-1 and TRBJ2-7; no firm D call. Trimming took 3 bases from V and 5 from J, leaving 11 bases between them. The CDR3 contains 13 residues. CDR1 and CDR2 from the germline V gene are WNHNN and SYGVQD (reference sequence).

This chain connects TRBV29-1 to TRBJ1-2, with 12 bases identical to TRBD1. The CDR3 loop spans 13 amino acids. V lost 5 bases and J lost 8; bases outside the gene matches: 6. From germline, CDR1 is SQVTM and CDR2 ANQGSEA. This chain's CDR3 is CSVSGQGARGYTF. The DNA of the CDR3 is TGCAGCGTTTCGGGACAGGGGGCGCGGGGCTACACCTTC.

This rearrangement joins TRBV3-1 (or the pseudogene TRBV3-2) to TRBJ1-3, with D tentatively TRBD1 (5 bases). The CDR3 contains 18 residues. Trimming removed 1 base at V and 1 base at J, with 17 bases between. The germline V gene encodes CDR1 LGHDT and CDR2 YNNKEL (reference sequence). The CDR3 spells CASSQGVGRGGSGNTIYF. CDR3 nucleotide sequence: TGTGCCAGCAGCCAAGGGGTGGGCCGCGGGGGGTCTGGAAACACCATATATTTT.

This clone was seen once. The gene calls are TRBV4-2 and TRBJ2-1; 7 bases agree with TRBD2. The CDR3 length is 16 residues. CDR1 and CDR2 (germline): LGHNA, YNFKEQ. Trimming at V came to 4 bases and at J to 6 bases, leaving 12 bases not matched to a gene. CDR3 region: CASSPQRPSGVNEQFF. DNA for the CDR3: TGTGCCAGCAGCCCCCAACGGCCTAGCGGAGTCAATGAGCAGTTCTTC.